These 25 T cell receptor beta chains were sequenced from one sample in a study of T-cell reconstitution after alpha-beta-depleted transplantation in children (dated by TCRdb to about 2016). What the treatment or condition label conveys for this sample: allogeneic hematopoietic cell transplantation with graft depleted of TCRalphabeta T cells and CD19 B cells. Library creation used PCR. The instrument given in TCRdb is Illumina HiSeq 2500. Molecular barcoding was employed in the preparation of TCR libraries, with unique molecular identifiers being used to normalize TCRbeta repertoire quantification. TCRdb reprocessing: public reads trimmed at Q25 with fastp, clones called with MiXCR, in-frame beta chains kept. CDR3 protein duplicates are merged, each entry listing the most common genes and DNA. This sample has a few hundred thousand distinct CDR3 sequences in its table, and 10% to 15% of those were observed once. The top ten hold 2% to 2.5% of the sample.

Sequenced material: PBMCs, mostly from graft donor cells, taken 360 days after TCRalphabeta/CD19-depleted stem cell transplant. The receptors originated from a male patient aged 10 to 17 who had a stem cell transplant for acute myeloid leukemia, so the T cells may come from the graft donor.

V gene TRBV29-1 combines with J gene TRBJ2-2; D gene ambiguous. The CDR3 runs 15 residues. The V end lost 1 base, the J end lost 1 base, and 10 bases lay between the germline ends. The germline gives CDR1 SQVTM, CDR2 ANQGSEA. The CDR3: CSVEGVYENTGELFF. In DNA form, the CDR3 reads TGCAGCGTTGAAGGGGTTTATGAGAACACCGGGGAGCTGTTTTTT.

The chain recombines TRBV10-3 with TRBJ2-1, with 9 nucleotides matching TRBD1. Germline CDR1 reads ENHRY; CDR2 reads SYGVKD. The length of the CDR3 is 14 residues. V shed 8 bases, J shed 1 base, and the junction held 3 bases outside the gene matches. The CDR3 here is CAIQDRGSYNEQFF. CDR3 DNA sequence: TGTGCCATCCAGGACAGGGGTTCCTACAATGAGCAGTTCTTC.

CDR3 nucleotide sequence: TGTGCCAGCTCCCCCGGGGGGCGGACTAGCGGGAGGGCCTTTTCAGATACGCAGTATTTT. Its protein is CASSPGGRTSGRAFSDTQYF. This chain links TRBV28 with TRBJ2-3, with TRBD2 matching 15 bases. In germline, CDR1 is MDHEN, CDR2 SYDVKM. V trimming: 8 bases; J trimming: 4 bases; junction bases outside the gene matches: 19. The CDR3 consists of 20 residues.

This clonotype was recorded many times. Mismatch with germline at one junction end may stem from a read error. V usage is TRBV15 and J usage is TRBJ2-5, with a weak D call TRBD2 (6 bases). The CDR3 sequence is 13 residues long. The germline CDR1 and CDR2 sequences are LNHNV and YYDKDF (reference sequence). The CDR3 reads CATRRELGGTQYF. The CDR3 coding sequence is TGTGCCACCAGAAGAGAGCTCGGGGGGACCCAGTACTTC.

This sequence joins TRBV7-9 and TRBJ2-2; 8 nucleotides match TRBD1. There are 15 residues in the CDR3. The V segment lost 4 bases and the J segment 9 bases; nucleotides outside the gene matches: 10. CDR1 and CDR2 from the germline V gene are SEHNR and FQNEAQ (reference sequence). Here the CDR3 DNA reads TGTGCCAGCAGCTCGGACAGGGACCCAAGGTGGGAGCTGTTTTTT. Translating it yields CASSSDRDPRWELFF.

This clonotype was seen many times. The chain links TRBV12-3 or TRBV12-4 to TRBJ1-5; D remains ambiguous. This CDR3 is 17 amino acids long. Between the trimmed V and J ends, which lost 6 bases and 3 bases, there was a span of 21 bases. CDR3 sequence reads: CASRPGFGRRFNQPQHF. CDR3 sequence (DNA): TGTGCCAGCAGGCCGGGATTCGGGCGCAGGTTCAATCAGCCCCAGCATTTT.

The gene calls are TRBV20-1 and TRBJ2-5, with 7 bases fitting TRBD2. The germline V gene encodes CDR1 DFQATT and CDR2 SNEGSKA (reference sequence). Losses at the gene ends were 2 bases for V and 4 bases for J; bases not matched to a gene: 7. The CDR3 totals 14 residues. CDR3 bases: TGCAGTGCTAGACCCGGGGTAGCGGGAGAGACCCAGTACTTC. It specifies CSARPGVAGETQYF.

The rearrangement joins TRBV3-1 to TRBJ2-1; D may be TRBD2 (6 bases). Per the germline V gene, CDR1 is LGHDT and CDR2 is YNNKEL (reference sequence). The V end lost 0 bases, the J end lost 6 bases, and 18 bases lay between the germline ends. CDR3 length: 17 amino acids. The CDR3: CASSQELRGSFANEQFF. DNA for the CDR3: TGTGCCAGCAGCCAAGAGTTGCGGGGTAGTTTCGCCAATGAGCAGTTCTTC.

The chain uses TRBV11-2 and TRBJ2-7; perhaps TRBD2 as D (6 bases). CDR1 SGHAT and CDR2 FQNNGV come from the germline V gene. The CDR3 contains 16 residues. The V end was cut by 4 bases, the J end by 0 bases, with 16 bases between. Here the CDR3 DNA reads TGTGCCAGCAGCTCCCCTGGGAGCGGGTCCTCCTACGAGCAGTACTTC. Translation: CASSSPGSGSSYEQYF.

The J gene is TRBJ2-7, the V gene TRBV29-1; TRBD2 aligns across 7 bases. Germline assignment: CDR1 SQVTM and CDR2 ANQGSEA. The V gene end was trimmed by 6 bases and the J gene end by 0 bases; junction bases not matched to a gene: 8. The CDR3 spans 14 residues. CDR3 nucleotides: TGCAGCGTCGCGACTAGCTCTAGCTCCTACGAGCAGTACTTC. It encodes CSVATSSSSYEQYF.

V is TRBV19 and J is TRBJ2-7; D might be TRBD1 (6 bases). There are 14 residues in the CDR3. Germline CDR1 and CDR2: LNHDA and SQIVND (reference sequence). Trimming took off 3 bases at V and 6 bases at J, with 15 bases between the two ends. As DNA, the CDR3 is TGTGCCAGTAGTATGGGCACAGGGTCAGGCGAGCAGTACTTC. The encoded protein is CASSMGTGSGEQYF.

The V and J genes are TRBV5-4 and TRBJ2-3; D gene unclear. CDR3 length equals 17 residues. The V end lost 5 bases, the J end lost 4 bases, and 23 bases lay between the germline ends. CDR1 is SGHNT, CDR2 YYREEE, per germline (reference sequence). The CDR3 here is CASRGKGSSLVADTQYF. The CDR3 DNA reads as TGTGCCAGCAGGGGGAAGGGTAGCTCACTCGTGGCAGATACGCAGTATTTT. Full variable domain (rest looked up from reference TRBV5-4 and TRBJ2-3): ETGVTQSPTHLIKTRGQQVTLRCSSQSGHNTVSWYQQALGQGPQFIFQYYREEENGRGNFPPRFSGLQFPNYSSELNVNALELDDSALYLCASRGKGSSLVADTQYFGPGTRLTVL.

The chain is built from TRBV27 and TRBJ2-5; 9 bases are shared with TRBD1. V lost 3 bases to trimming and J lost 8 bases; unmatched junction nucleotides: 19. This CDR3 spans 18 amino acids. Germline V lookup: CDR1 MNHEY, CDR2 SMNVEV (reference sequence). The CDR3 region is CASSFRQGVLSQWSTQYF. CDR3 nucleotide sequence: TGTGCCAGCAGTTTCCGACAGGGGGTACTGAGCCAATGGAGTACCCAGTACTTC.

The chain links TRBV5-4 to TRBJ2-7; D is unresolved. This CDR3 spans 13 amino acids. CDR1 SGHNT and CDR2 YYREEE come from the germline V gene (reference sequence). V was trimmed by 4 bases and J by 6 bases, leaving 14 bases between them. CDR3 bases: TGTGCCAGCAGCCTTGGGCCCCCCTGCGAGCAGTACTTC. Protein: CASSLGPPCEQYF.

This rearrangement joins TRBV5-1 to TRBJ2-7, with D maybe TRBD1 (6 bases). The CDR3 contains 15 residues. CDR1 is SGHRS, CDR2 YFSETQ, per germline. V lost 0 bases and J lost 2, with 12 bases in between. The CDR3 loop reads CASSLVNRVPYEQYF. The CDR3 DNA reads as TGCGCCAGCAGCTTGGTCAACAGGGTACCCTACGAGCAGTACTTC. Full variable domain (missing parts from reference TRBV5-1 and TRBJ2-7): KAGVTQTPRYLIKTRGQQVTLSCSPISGHRSVSWYQQTPGQGLQFLFEYFSETQRNKGNFPGRFSGRQFSNSRSEMNVSTLELGDSALYLCASSLVNRVPYEQYFGPGTRLTVT.

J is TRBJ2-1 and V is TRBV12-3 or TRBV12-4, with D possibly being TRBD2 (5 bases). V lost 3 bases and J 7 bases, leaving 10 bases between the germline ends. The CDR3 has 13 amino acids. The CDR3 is CASSFPLENEQFF. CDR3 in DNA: TGTGCCAGCAGTTTCCCACTAGAGAATGAGCAGTTCTTC.

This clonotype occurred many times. The CDR3 protein is CASSIFPGVGTNEQFF. CDR3 in DNA: TGTGCCAGTAGTATATTTCCGGGAGTGGGAACCAATGAGCAGTTCTTC. This chain links TRBV19 with TRBJ2-1, with D maybe TRBD2 (6 bases). Trimming cost V 2 bases and J 6 bases, with 17 bases left between them. Germline assignment: CDR1 LNHDA and CDR2 SQIVND (reference sequence). CDR3 length equals 16 residues.

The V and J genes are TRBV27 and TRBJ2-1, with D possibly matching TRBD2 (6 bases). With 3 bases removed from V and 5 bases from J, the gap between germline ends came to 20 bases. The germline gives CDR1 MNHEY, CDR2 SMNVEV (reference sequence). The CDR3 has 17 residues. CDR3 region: CASSLAGTRSPHNEQFF. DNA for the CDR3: TGTGCCAGCAGTTTGGCGGGGACCCGGTCCCCCCACAATGAGCAGTTCTTC.

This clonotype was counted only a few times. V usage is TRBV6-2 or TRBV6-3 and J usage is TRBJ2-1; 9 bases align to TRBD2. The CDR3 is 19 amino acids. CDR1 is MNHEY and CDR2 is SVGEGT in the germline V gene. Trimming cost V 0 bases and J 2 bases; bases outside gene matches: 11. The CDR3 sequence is CASSYSYKATSGAYNEQFF. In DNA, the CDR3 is TGTGCCAGCAGTTACTCGTACAAGGCGACTAGCGGAGCCTACAATGAGCAGTTCTTC.

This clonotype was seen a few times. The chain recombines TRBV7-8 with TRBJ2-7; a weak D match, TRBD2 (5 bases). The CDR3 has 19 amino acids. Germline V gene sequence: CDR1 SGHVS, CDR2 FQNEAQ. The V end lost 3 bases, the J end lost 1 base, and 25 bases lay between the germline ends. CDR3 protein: CASSFGLPEGFPHSYEQYF. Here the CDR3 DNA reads TGTGCCAGCAGCTTCGGACTGCCCGAAGGATTCCCCCATTCCTACGAGCAGTACTTC.

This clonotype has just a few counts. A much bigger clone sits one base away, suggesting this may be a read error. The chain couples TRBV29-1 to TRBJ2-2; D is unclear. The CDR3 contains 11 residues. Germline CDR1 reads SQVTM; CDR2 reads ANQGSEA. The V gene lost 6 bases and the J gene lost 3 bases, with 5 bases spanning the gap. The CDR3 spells CSVAYTGELFF. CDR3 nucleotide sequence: TGCAGCGTCGCATACACCGGGGAGCTGTTTTTT.

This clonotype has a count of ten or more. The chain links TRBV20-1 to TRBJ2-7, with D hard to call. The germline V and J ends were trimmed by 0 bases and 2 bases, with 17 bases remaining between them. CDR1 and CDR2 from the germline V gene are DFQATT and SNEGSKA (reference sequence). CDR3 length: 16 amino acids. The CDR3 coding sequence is TGCAGTGCTAGAGATACCCCGGCTAGTAGGGCCTACGAGCAGTACTTC. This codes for CSARDTPASRAYEQYF.

The CDR3 DNA reads TGTGCCAGCAGTTTCGCGGGGGCGAGTACTGAAGCTTTCTTT. This encodes CASSFAGASTEAFF. The chain links TRBV28 to TRBJ1-1, with a tentative D call TRBD1 (6 bases). With 3 bases removed from V and 5 bases from J, the gap between germline ends came to 13 bases. Germline V gives CDR1 MDHEN, CDR2 SYDVKM. The CDR3 consists of 14 residues.

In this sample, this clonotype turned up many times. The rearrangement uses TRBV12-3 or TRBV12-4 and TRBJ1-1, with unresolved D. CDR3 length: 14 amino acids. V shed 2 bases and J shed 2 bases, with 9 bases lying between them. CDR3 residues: CASSLRRSNTEAFF. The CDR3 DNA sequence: TGTGCCAGCAGTTTAAGGAGGAGTAACACTGAAGCTTTCTTT.

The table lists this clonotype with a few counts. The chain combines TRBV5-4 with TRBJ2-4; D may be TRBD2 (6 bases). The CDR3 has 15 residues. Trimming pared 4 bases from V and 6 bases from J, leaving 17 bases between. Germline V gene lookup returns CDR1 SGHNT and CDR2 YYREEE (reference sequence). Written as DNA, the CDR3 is TGTGCCAGCAGCCCGACCCCACTAGCTGCAAACATTCAGTACTTC. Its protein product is CASSPTPLAANIQYF.